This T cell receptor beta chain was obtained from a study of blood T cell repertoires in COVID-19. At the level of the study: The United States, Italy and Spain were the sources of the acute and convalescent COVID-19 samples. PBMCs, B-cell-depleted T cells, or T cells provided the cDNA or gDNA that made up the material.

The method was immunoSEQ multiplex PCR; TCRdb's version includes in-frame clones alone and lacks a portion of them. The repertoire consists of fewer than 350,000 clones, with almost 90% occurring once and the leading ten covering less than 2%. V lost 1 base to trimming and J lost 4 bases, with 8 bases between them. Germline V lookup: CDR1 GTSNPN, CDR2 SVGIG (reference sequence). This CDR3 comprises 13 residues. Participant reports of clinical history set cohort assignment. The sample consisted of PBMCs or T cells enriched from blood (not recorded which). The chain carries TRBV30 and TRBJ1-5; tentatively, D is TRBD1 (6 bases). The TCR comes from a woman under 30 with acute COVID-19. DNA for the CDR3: TGTGCCTGGAGTGACACAGGGAATCAGCCCCAGCATTTT. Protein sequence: CAWSDTGNQPQHF.